Shown below are 16 T cell receptor beta chains from a single sample sequenced in a study of shared clonotypes between healthy human individuals. Method: immunoSEQ multiplex PCR; TCRdb's copy keeps in-frame clones and lacks some. This sample has some 2,000,000 clones, with roughly 95% found just once. Input material: naive CD4+ T cells sorted from blood. Regarding subset: CD45RA+ positively selected. The receptors were gathered from a man between 18 and 29 years old in good health.

The chain carries TRBV11-2 and TRBJ2-5, with D unclear. The CDR3 is 16 amino acids. Germline CDR1 is SGHAT and CDR2 is FQNNGV. V shed 5 bases and J shed 1 base, with 17 bases lying between them. CDR3 sequence: CASSPSSGRSQETQYF. The CDR3 DNA is TGTGCCAGCAGCCCCAGTTCTGGACGGTCCCAAGAGACCCAGTACTTC.

This clone has only a few counts. This sequence joins TRBV18 and TRBJ1-1, with D unclear. V lost 4 bases to trimming and J lost 1 base, with 7 bases between them. This CDR3 spans 13 amino acids. Germline V gene data show CDR1 as KGHSH and CDR2 as LQKENI. CDR3 DNA sequence: TGTGCCAGCTCACAACGGGAGAACACTGAAGCTTTCTTT. Translated, it gives CASSQRENTEAFF.

V is TRBV19 and J is TRBJ2-4; D uncertain. The ends were cut back, 3 bases at V and 9 bases at J, with 12 bases in the middle. The germline CDR1 and CDR2 sequences are LNHDA and SQIVND (reference sequence). The CDR3 covers 13 residues. CDR3 DNA sequence: TGTGCCAGTAGTATCCCCCCGGGTTTCATTCAGTACTTC. Translating it yields CASSIPPGFIQYF. Variable domain in full (rest from reference TRBV19 and TRBJ2-4): DGGITQSPKYLFRKEGQNVTLSCEQNLNHDAMYWYRQDPGQGLRLIYYSQIVNDFQKGDIAEGYSVSREKKESFPLTVTSAQKNPTAFYLCASSIPPGFIQYFGAGTRLSVL.

The chain carries TRBV4-2 and TRBJ1-1; no clear D gene. Looked up from germline, CDR1 is LGHNA and CDR2 is YNFKEQ. The germline V and J ends were trimmed by 3 bases and 0 bases, with 11 bases remaining between them. The CDR3 consists of 15 residues. The CDR3 reads CASSHGEQMNTEAFF. The DNA for the CDR3 is TGTGCCAGCAGCCATGGGGAACAGATGAACACTGAAGCTTTCTTT.

V and J are TRBV6-6 and TRBJ2-3; unclear D gene. The CDR3 is 13 residues long. The V gene lost 7 bases and the J gene lost 3 bases, with 11 bases spanning the gap. Germline values: CDR1 MNHNY, CDR2 SVGAGI (reference sequence). The CDR3 DNA follows: TGTGCCAGCATCCAGCGACGGACAGATACGCAGTATTTT. Translation: CASIQRRTDTQYF.

The V call is TRBV18, the J call TRBJ2-5; D perhaps matches TRBD1 (6 bases). The V end lost 6 bases, the J end lost 1 base, and 9 bases lay between the germline ends. The CDR3 totals 13 residues. Germline CDR1 and CDR2: KGHSH and LQKENI. CDR3 region: CASSQGRQETQYF. The CDR3 DNA reads TGTGCCAGCTCCCAGGGGCGCCAAGAGACCCAGTACTTC. The full variable domain, in which reference TRBV18 and TRBJ2-5 provide the parts outside the CDR3, is NAGVMQNPRHLVRRRGQEARLRCSPMKGHSHVYWYRQLPEEGLKFMVYLQKENIIDESGMPKERFSAEFPKEGPSILRIQQVVRGDSAAYFCASSQGRQETQYFGPGTRLLVL.

The chain joins TRBV6-1 to TRBJ2-7; 11 positions match TRBD1. Germline values: CDR1 MNHNS, CDR2 SASEGT. Trimming at V came to 6 bases and at J to 6 bases, leaving 4 bases not matched to a gene. The CDR3 runs to 13 residues. The CDR3 nucleotides read TGTGCCAGCAGCTGGGACAGGGGGGGCGAGCAGTACTTC. It specifies CASSWDRGGEQYF.

As concerns this clone: Distinct nucleotide sequences in the sample also encode this CDR3. The chain has TRBV6-6 and TRBJ2-7; TRBD1 is a possible D gene (6 bases). The CDR3 is 13 residues long. V was cut by 6 bases and J by 2 bases, with 11 bases left in between. Germline V gene lookup returns CDR1 MNHNY and CDR2 SVGAGI (reference sequence). CDR3 DNA sequence: TGTGCCAGCAGCCACAGACAGGCCTACGAGCAGTACTTC. Translation: CASSHRQAYEQYF.

The chain is built from TRBV6-5 and TRBJ2-5; D not certain. Looked up from germline, CDR1 is MNHEY and CDR2 is SVGAGI. The CDR3 covers 13 residues. The V and J ends lost 5 bases and 2 bases respectively, with 9 bases between them. The CDR3, as DNA: TGTGCCAGCAGTGCCGCCGTACAAGAGACCCAGTACTTC. Translated, it gives CASSAAVQETQYF.

DNA of the CDR3: TGTGCCAGCAGGACGGTTGGCACAGATACGCAGTATTTT. Translating gives CASRTVGTDTQYF. The chain is built from TRBV18 and TRBJ2-3, with unresolved D. Germline V CDR1 and CDR2: KGHSH, LQKENI. The CDR3 has 13 residues. V was shortened by 8 bases and J by 1 base, with 10 bases between the two germline ends.

This clone was counted a few times. J is TRBJ1-6 and V is TRBV2; a weak D match, TRBD1 (5 bases). The CDR3 runs 15 residues. CDR1 and CDR2 from the germline V gene are SNHLY and FYNNEI. V lost 8 bases and J 0 bases, leaving 11 bases between the germline ends. CDR3 nucleotide sequence: TGTGCCAGCTCTAGACAGAGCTCCTATAATTCACCCCTCCACTTT. Translation: CASSRQSSYNSPLHF.

The chain combines TRBV5-4 with TRBJ2-1; TRBD2 agrees at 12 bases. V lost 0 bases to trimming and J lost 9 bases; unmatched junction nucleotides: 1. CDR3 length: 14 amino acids. Germline V gives CDR1 SGHNT, CDR2 YYREEE (reference sequence). The CDR3 is CASSLGTSGVEQFF. CDR3 coding DNA: TGTGCCAGCAGCTTGGGGACTAGCGGGGTTGAGCAGTTCTTC.

On this clone: A read error may account for a junction end that differs from germline. The chain recombines TRBV18 with TRBJ1-1; D gene unclear. From germline, CDR1 is KGHSH and CDR2 LQKENI. The CDR3 has 14 residues. DNA for the CDR3: TGTGCCAGCTCACTGTCGGACTTGAATACTGAAGCTTTCTTT. As protein: CASSLSDLNTEAFF.

The chain links TRBV9 to TRBJ2-7; D perhaps matches TRBD2 (6 bases). Germline V gives CDR1 SGDLS, CDR2 YYNGEE. V dropped 3 bases and J dropped 3 bases, with 19 bases sitting between them. The CDR3 spans 16 residues. Here the CDR3 reads CASSARPSSGVYEQYF. As DNA, the CDR3 is TGTGCCAGCAGCGCCAGACCTAGCTCGGGGGTCTACGAGCAGTACTTC.

V gene TRBV14 combines with J gene TRBJ2-7; TRBD1 aligns across 9 bases. The V gene end was trimmed by 7 bases and the J gene end by 0 bases; junction bases not matched to a gene: 7. Germline-derived CDR1 and CDR2 are SGHDN and FVKESK. CDR3 length: 15 residues. Here the CDR3 DNA reads TGTGCCAGCACTCCTACGGGACAGGGCTCCTACGAGCAGTACTTC. Protein: CASTPTGQGSYEQYF.

The V and J genes are TRBV5-1 and TRBJ2-2; 7 positions match TRBD1. The CDR3 has 16 residues. Per germline, CDR1 SGHRS and CDR2 YFSETQ. Trimming removed 3 bases from V and 2 bases from J; junction bases left unmatched: 7. Here the CDR3 DNA reads TGCGCCAGCAGCTCGGATCAGGGGGTAAACACCGGGGAGCTGTTTTTT. It specifies CASSSDQGVNTGELFF.